This T cell receptor beta chain derives from a study of blood T cell repertoires in COVID-19. Study details: In each case, the material was cDNA or gDNA derived from T cells, B-cell-depleted T cells, or PBMCs.

Those who participated ranged in age from roughly 18 to 100 years and resided in 20 to 30 US areas. How the authors handled the data: Amplification from reference gene primers served as the basis for estimated nucleated cell counts. The data were produced by immunoSEQ multiplex PCR, yet TCRdb's version contains in-frame clones alone and is incomplete. V, J and clone size derive from that table, while D and trimming were established from the DNA sequence. The sample has 300,000 to 400,000 clones, approximately 88% seen once; the top ten hold around 4.6%. The CDR3 is made up of 20 amino acids. The germline gives CDR1 LGHDT, CDR2 YNNKEL (reference sequence). J was trimmed by 4 bases and V by 4 bases; bases with no gene match: 19.

The origin of this receptor is a man aged 30 to 45 who had recovered from COVID-19. The V and J genes are TRBV3-1 (or the pseudogene TRBV3-2) and TRBJ2-2; the match to TRBD2 covers 9 bases. Sample: PBMCs or T cells enriched from blood (not recorded which). The CDR3 protein is CASSPEPATSGVVGTGELFF. The CDR3 coding sequence is TGTGCCAGCAGCCCCGAACCTGCGACTAGCGGCGTTGTTGGCACCGGGGAGCTGTTTTTT.